A selection of T cell receptor beta chains follows, all from one sample in a study of CD8 T cells in ankylosing spondylitis. TCRdb redid the calling of the 5' RACE reads with MiXCR, one entry per CDR3 protein. The sample has some 400,000 distinct CDR3 sequences, about 22% seen once. Specimen: blood, either unsorted or a sorted T cell fraction (not recorded which). The receptors here all came from a male donor with ankylosing spondylitis. The CDR3 runs from the conserved cysteine through the conserved F or W. The D gene is left open where the match is weak. Size is stated for part of the rows, as once, few or many counts, or as a class when the clone is expanded.

CDR3nt	CDR3aa	abundance	v_gene	j_gene	d_gene
TGTGCCAGCAGGGAGATGAGGAACACTGAAGCTTTCTTT	CASREMRNTEAFF	few	TRBV12-3/TRBV12-4	TRBJ1-1	NA
TGTGCCAGCAGTTTAATATTCGGCGCGGAAGGTGCCCAGCATTTT	CASSLIFGAEGAQHF	few	TRBV12-3/TRBV12-4	TRBJ1-5	NA
TGTGCCAGCTCACCATGGGGCTCCCCCTCCTACGAGCAGTACTTC	CASSPWGSPSYEQYF	NA	TRBV18	TRBJ2-7	NA
TGCAGCGTTGATGTTCCGGGAGTCGATTCTACGCAGTATTTT	CSVDVPGVDSTQYF	NA	TRBV29-1	TRBJ2-3	NA
TGCGCCAGCAGCCCGTCTTGGCAGGGGTCCGGGGAGCTGTTTTTT	CASSPSWQGSGELFF	NA	TRBV4-3	TRBJ2-2	NA
TGTGCCAGCAGCTTACCAGAAACAGGGAGGTTCTCCAATGAGCAGTTCTTC	CASSLPETGRFSNEQFF	few	TRBV7-3	TRBJ2-1	NA
TGCAGTGCTAGAAGGGCGCGCGAGCAGTACTTC	CSARRAREQYF	NA	TRBV20-1	TRBJ2-7	NA
TGCAGCGTGGGTGGGGACAGGGGGCGTGAGCAGTTCTTC	CSVGGDRGREQFF	many	TRBV29-1	TRBJ2-1	TRBD1
TGCGCCAGCAGCCAAGATCATGCGGATCAGCCCCAGCATTTT	CASSQDHADQPQHF	many	TRBV4-1	TRBJ1-5	NA
TGCGCCAGCAGCGAACGACAGAACACCGGGGAGCTGTTTTTT	CASSERQNTGELFF	NA	TRBV5-1	TRBJ2-2	NA
TGTGCCAGCAGTGAATACGGAGACCTAGCCTACAATGAGCAGTTCTTC	CASSEYGDLAYNEQFF	NA	TRBV25-1	TRBJ2-1	NA
TGTGCCAGCAGTTTATCGTACGGGCCTGATGAAAAACTGTTTTTT	CASSLSYGPDEKLFF	few	TRBV27	TRBJ1-4	NA
TGTGCCAGCAGTATGACAGAGAACTATGGCTACACCTTC	CASSMTENYGYTF	few	TRBV11-2	TRBJ1-2	NA
TGCGCCAGCAGCCAGGAACAAGAGACCCAGTACTTC	CASSQEQETQYF	NA	TRBV5-1	TRBJ2-5	NA
TGTGCCAGCAGCTTCGGGGGGGCACGGTCACCCCTCCACTTT	CASSFGGARSPLHF	few	TRBV7-8	TRBJ1-6	NA
TGTGCCAGCTCAAACTTGGGCTCGGACAGGGTTTTGGGTCGATCCTACGAGCAGTACTTC	CASSNLGSDRVLGRSYEQYF	few	TRBV18	TRBJ2-7	TRBD1
TGTGCCAGCAGCCAACTACAGGGAACAGCAGGCCTGTTTTTT	CASSQLQGTAGLFF	NA	TRBV3-1	TRBJ1-4	NA
TGTGCCAGCAGTCAAGGGTGGGGAACTAATGAAAAACTGTTTTTT	CASSQGWGTNEKLFF	few	TRBV12-3/TRBV12-4	TRBJ1-4	NA
TGCAGCGTTCAAGCCCAGGGGGATGGTCGATTGAATGAGCAGTTCTTC	CSVQAQGDGRLNEQFF	NA	TRBV29-1	TRBJ2-1	TRBD1
TGTGCCAGCAGTTACTCCCCGAGGTCCGCCTACAATGAGCAGTTCTTC	CASSYSPRSAYNEQFF	NA	TRBV6-2/TRBV6-3	TRBJ2-1	NA
TGTGCCAGCAGCGTAGACCCTGCCCTCGGGGGGGGTGAGCAGTTCTTC	CASSVDPALGGGEQFF	NA	TRBV9	TRBJ2-1	TRBD2
TGCGCCAGCAGCGGCGGGGCCCTCTTGGGGTACGAGCAGTACTTC	CASSGGALLGYEQYF	NA	TRBV10-2	TRBJ2-7	NA
TGCAGCGTTCGATCGGGGACCACCGGGGAGCTGTTTTTT	CSVRSGTTGELFF	few	TRBV29-1	TRBJ2-2	NA
TGTGCCAGCAGCATCTACAGGGCCCTGAACACTGAAGCTTTCTTT	CASSIYRALNTEAFF	NA	TRBV28	TRBJ1-1	NA
TGTGCCAGCAGTTTAGCGGGACAAGATACGCAGTATTTT	CASSLAGQDTQYF	NA	TRBV12-3/TRBV12-4	TRBJ2-3	NA
TGTGCCAGCAGTCCATTGGGGCAGCCCCAGCATTTT	CASSPLGQPQHF	few	TRBV12-3/TRBV12-4	TRBJ1-5	NA
TGTGCCAGCAGTACGGGACTAGCGGACACAGATACGCAGTATTTT	CASSTGLADTDTQYF	NA	TRBV27	TRBJ2-3	TRBD2
TGCAGCGCCGGACAGGGGAGCGAAAAACTGTTTTTT	CSAGQGSEKLFF	NA	TRBV29-1	TRBJ1-4	TRBD1
TGTGCCAGCAGTTACTCCACCCGGTGGTCACAGTCTACGCAGTATTTT	CASSYSTRWSQSTQYF	NA	TRBV6-5	TRBJ2-3	NA
TGCGCCAGCAGCCAGCACCGACTAGCGGGAGTTTTAGATGAGCAGTTCTTC	CASSQHRLAGVLDEQFF	NA	TRBV5-1	TRBJ2-1	TRBD2
TGCAGCGTTCCAAGGCAGGGGCAAGAGACCCAGTACTTC	CSVPRQGQETQYF	NA	TRBV29-1	TRBJ2-5	NA
TGTGCCAGCAGCCCAACGCCGGGACAGGAAAAAAACTATGGCTACACCTTC	CASSPTPGQEKNYGYTF	NA	TRBV3-1	TRBJ1-2	TRBD1
TGTGCCATCAGTGACTTGAGAGGGGACTACGAGCAGTACTTC	CAISDLRGDYEQYF	few	TRBV10-3	TRBJ2-7	NA
TGCAGCGTTGGCGGGGTGCACTCCTACGAGCAGTACTTC	CSVGGVHSYEQYF	few	TRBV29-1	TRBJ2-7	NA